This T cell receptor beta chain was captured by sequencing in a study of cytomegalovirus exposure and HLA in healthy donors. Trimming took off 5 bases at V and 0 bases at J, with 9 bases between the two ends. The germline V gene encodes CDR1 LNHNV and CDR2 YYDKDF (reference sequence). This CDR3 region has 14 residues. Amplification used 60 Vbeta primers and 13 Jbeta primers. Method: immunoSEQ multiplex PCR; TCRdb's copy keeps in-frame clones and lacks some. The sample lists roughly 89,000 clones; roughly four fifths were seen once. The sample taken for sequencing was PBMCs. J is TRBJ2-3 and V is TRBV15; D not resolved. The clonotype was recovered from a woman between 25 and 40 years old in good health and CMV-seronegative. As DNA, the CDR3 is TGTGCCACCAGCGAAAGACACAGCACAGATACGCAGTATTTT. Translating gives CATSERHSTDTQYF.